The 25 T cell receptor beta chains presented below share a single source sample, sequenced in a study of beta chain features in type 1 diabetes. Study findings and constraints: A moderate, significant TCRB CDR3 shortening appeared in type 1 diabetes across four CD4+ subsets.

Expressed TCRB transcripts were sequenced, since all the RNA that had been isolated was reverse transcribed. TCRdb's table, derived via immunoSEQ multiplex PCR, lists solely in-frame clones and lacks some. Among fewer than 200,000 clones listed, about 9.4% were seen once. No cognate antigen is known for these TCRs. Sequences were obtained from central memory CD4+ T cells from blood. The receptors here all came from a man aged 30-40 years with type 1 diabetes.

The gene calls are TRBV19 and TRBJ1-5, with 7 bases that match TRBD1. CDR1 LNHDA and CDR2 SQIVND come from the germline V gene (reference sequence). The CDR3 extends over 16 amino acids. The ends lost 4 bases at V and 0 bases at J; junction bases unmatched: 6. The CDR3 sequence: CASSRRTGASNQPQHF. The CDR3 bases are TGTGCCAGTAGTAGACGAACAGGGGCTAGCAATCAGCCCCAGCATTTT.

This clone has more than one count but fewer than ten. The CDR3 coding sequence is TGTGCCAGTAGTCCCGGACACAACACTGAAGCTTTCTTT. This gives the protein CASSPGHNTEAFF. The chain employs TRBV19 and TRBJ1-1, with D possibly being TRBD1 (5 bases). Germline CDR1 and CDR2: LNHDA and SQIVND (reference sequence). The CDR3 runs to 13 residues. Trimming left V 5 bases short and J 2 bases short, with 9 bases between.

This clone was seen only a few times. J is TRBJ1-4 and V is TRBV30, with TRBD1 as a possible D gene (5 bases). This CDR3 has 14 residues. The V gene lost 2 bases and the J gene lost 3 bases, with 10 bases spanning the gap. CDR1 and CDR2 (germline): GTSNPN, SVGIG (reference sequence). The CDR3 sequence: CAWSIGTANEKLFF. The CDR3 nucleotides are TGTGCCTGGAGTATCGGGACTGCTAATGAAAAACTGTTTTTT.

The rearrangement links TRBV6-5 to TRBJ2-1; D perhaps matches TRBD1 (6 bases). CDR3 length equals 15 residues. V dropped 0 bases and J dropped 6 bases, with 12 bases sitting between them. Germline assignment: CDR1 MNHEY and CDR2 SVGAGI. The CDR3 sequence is CASSYSRTQGNEQFF. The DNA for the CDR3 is TGTGCCAGCAGTTACTCGAGAACACAGGGCAATGAGCAGTTCTTC.

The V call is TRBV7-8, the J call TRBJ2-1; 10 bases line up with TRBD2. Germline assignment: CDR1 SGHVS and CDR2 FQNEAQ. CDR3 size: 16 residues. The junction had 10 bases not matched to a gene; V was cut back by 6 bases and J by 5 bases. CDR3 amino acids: CASRYRVLAGDNEQFF. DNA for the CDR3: TGTGCCAGCAGATATAGGGTCCTAGCGGGAGACAATGAGCAGTTCTTC.

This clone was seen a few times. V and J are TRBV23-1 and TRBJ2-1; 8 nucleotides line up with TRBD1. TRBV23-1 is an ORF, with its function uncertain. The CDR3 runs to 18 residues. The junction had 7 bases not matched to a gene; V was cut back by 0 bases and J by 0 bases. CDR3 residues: CASSQSRTGWSSYNEQFF. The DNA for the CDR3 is TGCGCCAGCAGTCAATCCCGGACAGGGTGGAGCTCCTACAATGAGCAGTTCTTC.

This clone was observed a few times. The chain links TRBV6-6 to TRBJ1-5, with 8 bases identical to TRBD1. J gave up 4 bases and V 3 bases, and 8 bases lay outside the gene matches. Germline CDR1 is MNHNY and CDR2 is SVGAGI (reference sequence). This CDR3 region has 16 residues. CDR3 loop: CASSYRTGPINQPQHF. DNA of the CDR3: TGTGCCAGCAGTTATAGGACAGGGCCAATTAATCAGCCCCAGCATTTT.

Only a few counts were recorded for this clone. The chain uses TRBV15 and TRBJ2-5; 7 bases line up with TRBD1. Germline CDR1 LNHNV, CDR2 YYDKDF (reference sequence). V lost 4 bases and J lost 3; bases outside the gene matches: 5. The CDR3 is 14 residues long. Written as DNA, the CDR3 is TGTGCCACCAGCAAAGACGGACAGGAAGAGACCCAGTACTTC. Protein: CATSKDGQEETQYF.

CDR3 loop: CASSIGSLDTEAFF. The CDR3, as DNA: TGTGCCAGTAGTATAGGTAGTCTGGACACTGAAGCTTTCTTT. This chain links TRBV19 with TRBJ1-1; D unresolved. Germline CDR1 is LNHDA and CDR2 is SQIVND (reference sequence). Trimming pared 1 base from V and 3 bases from J, leaving 9 bases between. This CDR3 has 14 amino acids.

CDR3 nucleotide sequence: TGTGCCATCAGTCCTCGGGGGACAGGGGGCAATGGCGAGCAGTACTTC. This translates into CAISPRGTGGNGEQYF. The genes are TRBV10-3 and TRBJ2-7; the match to TRBD1 covers 12 bases. CDR1 and CDR2 (germline): ENHRY, SYGVKD. The junction had 11 bases not matched to a gene; V was cut back by 5 bases and J by 6 bases. The CDR3 has 16 amino acids.

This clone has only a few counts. CDR3 residues: CASNTTQGGLRYNEQFF. In DNA, the CDR3 is TGTGCCAGCAACACAACCCAGGGGGGACTTCGCTACAATGAGCAGTTCTTC. The J gene is TRBJ2-1, the V gene TRBV9; D possibly corresponds to TRBD1 (7 bases). The CDR3 covers 17 residues. The ends were cut back, 6 bases at V and 3 bases at J, with 22 bases in the middle. The germline V gene encodes CDR1 SGDLS and CDR2 YYNGEE. The whole variable domain, filled in from reference TRBV9 and TRBJ2-1, reads DSGVTQTPKHLITATGQRVTLRCSPRSGDLSVYWYQQSLDQGLQFLIQYYNGEERAKGNILERFSAQQFPDLHSELNLSSLELGDSALYFCASNTTQGGLRYNEQFFGPGTRLTVL.

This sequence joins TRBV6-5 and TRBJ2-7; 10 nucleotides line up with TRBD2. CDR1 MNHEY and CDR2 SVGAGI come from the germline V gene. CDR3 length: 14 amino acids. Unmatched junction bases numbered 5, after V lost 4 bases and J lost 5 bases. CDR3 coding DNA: TGTGCCAGCAGTTTAGCGGGAGGAGGTAACGAGCAGTACTTC. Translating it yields CASSLAGGGNEQYF.

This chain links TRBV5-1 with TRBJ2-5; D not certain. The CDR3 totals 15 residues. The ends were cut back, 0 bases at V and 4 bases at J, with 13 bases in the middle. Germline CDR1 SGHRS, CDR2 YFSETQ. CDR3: CASSLGTGRRETQYF. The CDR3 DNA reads TGCGCCAGCAGCTTGGGTACGGGTCGTCGAGAGACCCAGTACTTC.

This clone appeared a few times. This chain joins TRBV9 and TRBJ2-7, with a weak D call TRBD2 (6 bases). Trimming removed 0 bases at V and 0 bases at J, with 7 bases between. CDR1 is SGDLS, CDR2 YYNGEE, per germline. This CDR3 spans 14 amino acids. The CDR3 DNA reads TGTGCCAGCAGCGTAGCGGGAGCCTCCTACGAGCAGTACTTC. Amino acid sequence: CASSVAGASYEQYF.

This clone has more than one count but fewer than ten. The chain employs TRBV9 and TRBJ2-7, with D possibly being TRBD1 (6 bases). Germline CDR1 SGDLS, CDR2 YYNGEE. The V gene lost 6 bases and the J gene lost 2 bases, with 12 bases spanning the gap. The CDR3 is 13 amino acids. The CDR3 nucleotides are TGTGCCAGCAACAGGGACCGAGCCTACGAGCAGTACTTC. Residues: CASNRDRAYEQYF. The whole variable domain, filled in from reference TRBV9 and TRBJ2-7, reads DSGVTQTPKHLITATGQRVTLRCSPRSGDLSVYWYQQSLDQGLQFLIQYYNGEERAKGNILERFSAQQFPDLHSELNLSSLELGDSALYFCASNRDRAYEQYFGPGTRLTVT.

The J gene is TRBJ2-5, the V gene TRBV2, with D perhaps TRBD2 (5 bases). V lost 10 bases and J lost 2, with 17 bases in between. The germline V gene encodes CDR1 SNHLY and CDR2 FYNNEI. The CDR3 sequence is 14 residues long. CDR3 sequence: CANKPSREQETQYF. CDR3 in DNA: TGTGCCAACAAACCCTCCCGGGAACAAGAGACCCAGTACTTC.

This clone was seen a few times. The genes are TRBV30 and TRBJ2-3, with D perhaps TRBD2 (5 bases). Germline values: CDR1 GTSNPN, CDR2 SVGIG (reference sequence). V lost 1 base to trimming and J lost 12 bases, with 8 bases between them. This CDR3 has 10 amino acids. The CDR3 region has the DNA TGTGCCTGGAGTGCCGGGAATCAGTATTTT. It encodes CAWSAGNQYF.

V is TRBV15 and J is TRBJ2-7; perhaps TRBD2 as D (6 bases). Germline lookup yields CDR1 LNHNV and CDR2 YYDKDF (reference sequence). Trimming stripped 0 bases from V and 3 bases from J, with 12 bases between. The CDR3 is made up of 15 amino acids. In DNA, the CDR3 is TGTGCCACCAGCAGAGATCTGGGGGGATACTACGAGCAGTACTTC. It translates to CATSRDLGGYYEQYF.

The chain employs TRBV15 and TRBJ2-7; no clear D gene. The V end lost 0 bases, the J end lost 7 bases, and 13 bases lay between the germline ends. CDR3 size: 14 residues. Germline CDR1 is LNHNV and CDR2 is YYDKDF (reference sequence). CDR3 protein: CATSRDNAAGEQYF. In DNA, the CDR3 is TGTGCCACCAGCAGAGATAACGCGGCCGGAGAGCAGTACTTC.

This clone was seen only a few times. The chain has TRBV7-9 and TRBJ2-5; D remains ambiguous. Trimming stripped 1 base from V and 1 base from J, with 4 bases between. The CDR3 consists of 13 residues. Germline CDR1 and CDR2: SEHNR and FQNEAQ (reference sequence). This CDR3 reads CASSLGLQETQYF. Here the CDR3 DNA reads TGTGCCAGCAGCTTAGGGCTCCAAGAGACCCAGTACTTC.

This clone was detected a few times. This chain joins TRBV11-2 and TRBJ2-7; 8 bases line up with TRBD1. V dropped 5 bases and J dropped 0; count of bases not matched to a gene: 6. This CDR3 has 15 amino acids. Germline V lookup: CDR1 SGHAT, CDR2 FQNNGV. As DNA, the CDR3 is TGTGCCAGCAGCCCCCTCGGGACAGGCTCCTACGAGCAGTACTTC. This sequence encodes CASSPLGTGSYEQYF.

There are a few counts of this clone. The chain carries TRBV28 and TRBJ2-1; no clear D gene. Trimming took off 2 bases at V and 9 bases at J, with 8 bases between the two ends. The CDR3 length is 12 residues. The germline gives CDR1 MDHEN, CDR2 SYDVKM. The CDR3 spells CASSLLRREQFF. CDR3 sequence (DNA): TGTGCCAGCAGTTTACTCAGGCGTGAGCAGTTCTTC.

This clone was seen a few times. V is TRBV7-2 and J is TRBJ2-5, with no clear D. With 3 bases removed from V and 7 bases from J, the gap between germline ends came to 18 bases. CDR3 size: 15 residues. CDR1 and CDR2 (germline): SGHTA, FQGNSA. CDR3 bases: TGTGCCAGCAGCTTGCTGTTCCACCAAAGAGGGACCCAGTACTTC. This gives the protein CASSLLFHQRGTQYF. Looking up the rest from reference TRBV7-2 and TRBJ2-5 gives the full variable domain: GAGVSQSPSNKVTEKGKDVELRCDPISGHTALYWYRQSLGQGLEFLIYFQGNSAPDKSGLPSDRFSAERTGGSVSTLTIQRTQQEDSAVYLCASSLLFHQRGTQYFGPGTRLLVL.

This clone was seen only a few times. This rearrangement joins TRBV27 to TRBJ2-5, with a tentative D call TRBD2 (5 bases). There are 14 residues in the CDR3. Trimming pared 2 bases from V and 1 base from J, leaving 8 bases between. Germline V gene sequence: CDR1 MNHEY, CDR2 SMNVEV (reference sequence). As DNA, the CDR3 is TGTGCCAGCAGTTTAATGGGAGCCCAAGAGACCCAGTACTTC. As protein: CASSLMGAQETQYF.

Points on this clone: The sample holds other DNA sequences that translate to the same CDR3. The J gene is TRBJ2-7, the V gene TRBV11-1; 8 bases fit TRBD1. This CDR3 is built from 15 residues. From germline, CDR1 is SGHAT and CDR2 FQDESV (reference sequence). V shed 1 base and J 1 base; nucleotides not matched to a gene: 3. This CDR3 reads CASSLGRDRSYEQYF. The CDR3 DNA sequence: TGTGCCAGCAGCTTAGGGCGGGACAGGTCCTACGAGCAGTACTTC.